This TCR beta chain stems from a study of shared clonotypes between healthy human individuals. From germline, CDR1 is SGHAT and CDR2 FQNNGV. There are 15 residues in the CDR3. V lost 3 bases, J lost 3 bases, and 15 bases lay in between. As processed by the authors: Filtering of immunoSEQ junctional sequences could not match full-length read filtering. The data were produced by immunoSEQ multiplex PCR, yet TCRdb's version contains in-frame clones alone and is incomplete. That table furnishes V, J and clone size, whereas the DNA furnished D and trimming. The table records fewer than 1.6 million clones, around 98.5% of them present only once.

The receptor was isolated from a man aged 25 to 40 in good health. J is TRBJ2-7 and V is TRBV11-2; D may be TRBD2 (5 bases). Sample: naive CD4+ T cells sorted from blood. Sample subset: CD45RA+ positively selected. The CDR3 DNA is TGTGCCAGCAGCTTGGGTTTAGGAGGCGTCTACGAGCAGTACTTC. It encodes CASSLGLGGVYEQYF.